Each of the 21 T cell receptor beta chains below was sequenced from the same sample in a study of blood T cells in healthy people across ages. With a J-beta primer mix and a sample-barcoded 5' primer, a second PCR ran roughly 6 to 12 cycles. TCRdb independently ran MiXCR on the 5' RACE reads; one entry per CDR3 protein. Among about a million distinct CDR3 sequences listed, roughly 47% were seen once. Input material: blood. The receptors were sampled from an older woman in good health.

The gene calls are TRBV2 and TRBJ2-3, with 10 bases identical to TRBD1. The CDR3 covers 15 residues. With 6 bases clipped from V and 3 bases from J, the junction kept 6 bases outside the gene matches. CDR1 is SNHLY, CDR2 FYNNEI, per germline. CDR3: CASSPTGGGTDTQYF. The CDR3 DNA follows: TGTGCCAGCAGCCCGACAGGGGGCGGAACAGATACGCAGTATTTT.

This CDR3 reads CSADRDRGEYEQYF. In DNA form, the CDR3 reads TGCAGTGCTGACCGGGACAGGGGGGAATACGAGCAGTACTTC. The rearrangement links TRBV20-1 to TRBJ2-7; TRBD1 aligns across 11 bases. Germline V gene lookup returns CDR1 DFQATT and CDR2 SNEGSKA (reference sequence). The J segment lost 4 bases and the V segment lost 5 bases, leaving 7 bases of the junction unmatched. The CDR3 covers 14 residues.

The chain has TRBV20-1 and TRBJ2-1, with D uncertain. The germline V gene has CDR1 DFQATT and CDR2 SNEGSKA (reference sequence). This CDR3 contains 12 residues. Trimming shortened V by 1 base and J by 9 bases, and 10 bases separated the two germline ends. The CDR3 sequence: CSARGEFGEQFF. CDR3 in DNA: TGCAGTGCTAGAGGAGAGTTTGGTGAGCAGTTCTTC.

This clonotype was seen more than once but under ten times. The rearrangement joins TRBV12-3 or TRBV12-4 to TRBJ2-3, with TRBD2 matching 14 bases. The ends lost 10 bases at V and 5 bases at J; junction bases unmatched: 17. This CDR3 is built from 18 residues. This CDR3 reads CATGGQGTSGSLRDTQYF. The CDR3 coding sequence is TGTGCCACTGGAGGGCAAGGGACTAGCGGGAGCTTGAGAGATACGCAGTATTTT.

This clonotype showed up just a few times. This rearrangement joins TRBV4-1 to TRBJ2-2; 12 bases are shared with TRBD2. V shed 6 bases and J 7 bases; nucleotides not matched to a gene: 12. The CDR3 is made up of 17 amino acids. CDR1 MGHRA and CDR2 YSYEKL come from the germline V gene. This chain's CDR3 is CASSGDGLAGLGGELFF. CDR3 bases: TGCGCCAGCAGTGGGGACGGACTAGCGGGACTCGGCGGGGAGCTGTTTTTT.

CDR3 coding DNA: TGTGCCAGCAGTTTATTGGCTAGCGGGAGTGACGGTGAGCAGTTCTTC. Its translation is CASSLLASGSDGEQFF. This chain connects TRBV28 to TRBJ2-1, with 10 bases that match TRBD2. Germline-derived CDR1 and CDR2 are MDHEN and SYDVKM. The CDR3 sequence is 16 residues long. V shed 1 base and J 9 bases; nucleotides not matched to a gene: 9.

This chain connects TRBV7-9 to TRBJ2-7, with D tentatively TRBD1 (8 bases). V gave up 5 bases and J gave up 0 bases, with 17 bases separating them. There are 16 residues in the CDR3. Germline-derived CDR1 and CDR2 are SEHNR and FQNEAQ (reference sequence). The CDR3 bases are TGTGCCAGCAGCCCAGCGGGACAGGCTAGCTCCTACGAGCAGTACTTC. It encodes CASSPAGQASSYEQYF.

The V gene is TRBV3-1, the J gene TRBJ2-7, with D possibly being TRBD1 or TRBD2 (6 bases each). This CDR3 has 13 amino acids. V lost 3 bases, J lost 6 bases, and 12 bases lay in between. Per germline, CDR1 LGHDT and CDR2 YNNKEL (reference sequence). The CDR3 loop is CASSQLGGVEQYF. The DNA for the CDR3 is TGTGCCAGCAGCCAGCTGGGGGGCGTCGAGCAGTACTTC.

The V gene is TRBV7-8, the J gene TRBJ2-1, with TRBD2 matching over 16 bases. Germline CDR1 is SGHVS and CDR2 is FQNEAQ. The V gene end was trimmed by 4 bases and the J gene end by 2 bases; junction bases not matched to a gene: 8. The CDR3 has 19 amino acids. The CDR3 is CASSSYGTSGRVTYNEQFF. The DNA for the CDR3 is TGTGCCAGCAGCTCCTATGGGACTAGCGGGAGGGTAACCTACAATGAGCAGTTCTTC.

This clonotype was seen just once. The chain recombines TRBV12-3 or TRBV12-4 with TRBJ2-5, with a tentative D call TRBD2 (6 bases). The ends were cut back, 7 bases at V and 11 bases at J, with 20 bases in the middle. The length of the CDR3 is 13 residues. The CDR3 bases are TGTGCCAGCAATGGGGGAGGCTACAATGAGCAGTACTTC. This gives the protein CASNGGGYNEQYF.

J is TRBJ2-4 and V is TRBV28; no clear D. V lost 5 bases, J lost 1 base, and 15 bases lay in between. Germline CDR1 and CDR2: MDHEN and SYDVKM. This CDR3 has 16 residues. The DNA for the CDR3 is TGTGCCAGCAGTAGGGTCTCACCTTCGGCCAAAAACATTCAGTACTTC. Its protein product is CASSRVSPSAKNIQYF.

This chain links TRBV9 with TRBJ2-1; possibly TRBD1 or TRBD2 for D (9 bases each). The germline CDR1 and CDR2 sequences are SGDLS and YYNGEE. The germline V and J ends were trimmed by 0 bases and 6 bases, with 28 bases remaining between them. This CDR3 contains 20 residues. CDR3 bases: TGTGCCAGCAGCGTAGTTGGGGGACAGGGCCCTAGCGGGACCCCCAATGAGCAGTTCTTC. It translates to CASSVVGGQGPSGTPNEQFF.

In DNA, the CDR3 is TGCAGCGTCCTCAAGACAGGAAACAATGAGCAGTTCTTC. It is translated as CSVLKTGNNEQFF. The chain couples TRBV29-1 to TRBJ2-1; tentative D call: TRBD1 (6 bases). The V gene lost 6 bases and the J gene lost 5 bases, with 14 bases spanning the gap. The CDR3 is 13 amino acids. Germline values: CDR1 SQVTM, CDR2 ANQGSEA.

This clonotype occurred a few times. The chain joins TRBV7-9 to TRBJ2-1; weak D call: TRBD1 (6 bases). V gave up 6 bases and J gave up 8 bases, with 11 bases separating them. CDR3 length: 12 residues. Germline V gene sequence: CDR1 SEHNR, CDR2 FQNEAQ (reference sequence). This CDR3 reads CASRRQEDEQFF. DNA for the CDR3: TGTGCCAGCAGACGACAGGAAGATGAGCAGTTCTTC.

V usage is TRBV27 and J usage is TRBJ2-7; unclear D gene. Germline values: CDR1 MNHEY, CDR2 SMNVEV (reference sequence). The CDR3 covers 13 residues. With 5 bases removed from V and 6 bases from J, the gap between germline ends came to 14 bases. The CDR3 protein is CASSTRRDSEQYF. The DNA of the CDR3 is TGTGCCAGCAGTACCCGACGAGACTCCGAGCAGTACTTC.

CDR3 loop: CASSSRHSGPPYEQYF. The CDR3 bases are TGTGCCAGCAGCAGCCGTCATAGCGGGCCACCCTACGAGCAGTACTTC. V and J are TRBV21-1 and TRBJ2-5; the listed D gene, TRBD2, was not tested against the DNA. The tail of the sequence fits TRBJ2-7 better, so the J call may be wrong. TRBV21-1 is recorded as a pseudogene. CDR3 length equals 16 residues.

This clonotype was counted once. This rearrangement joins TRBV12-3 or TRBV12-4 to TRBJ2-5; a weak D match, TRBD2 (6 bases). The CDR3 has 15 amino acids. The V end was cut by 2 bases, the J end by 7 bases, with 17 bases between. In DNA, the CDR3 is TGTGCCAGCAGTTTACGGGTGGGAGGACGGGTGACCCAGTACTTC. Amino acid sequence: CASSLRVGGRVTQYF.

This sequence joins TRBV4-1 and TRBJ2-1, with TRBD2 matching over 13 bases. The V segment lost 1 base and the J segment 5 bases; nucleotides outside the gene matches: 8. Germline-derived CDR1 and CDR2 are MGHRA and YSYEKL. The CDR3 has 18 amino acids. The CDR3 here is CASSQGLAGGREHNEQFF. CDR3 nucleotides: TGCGCCAGCAGCCAAGGACTAGCGGGAGGACGGGAGCACAATGAGCAGTTCTTC.

DNA for the CDR3: TGCGCCAGCAGCCCACCCCTAGCGGAGGGGGCCTACGAGCAGTACTTC. It specifies CASSPPLAEGAYEQYF. The chain joins TRBV5-1 to TRBJ2-7; D perhaps matches TRBD2 (7 bases). The CDR3 sequence is 16 residues long. The V gene's germline CDR1 is SGHRS and CDR2 YFSETQ. Trimming removed 4 bases at V and 2 bases at J, with 19 bases between.

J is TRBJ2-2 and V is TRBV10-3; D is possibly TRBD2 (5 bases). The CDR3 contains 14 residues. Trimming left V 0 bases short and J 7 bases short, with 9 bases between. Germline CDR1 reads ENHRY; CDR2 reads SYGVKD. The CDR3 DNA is TGTGCCATCAGTGAGTCCCTAGACTACGGGGAGCTGTTTTTT. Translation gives CAISESLDYGELFF.

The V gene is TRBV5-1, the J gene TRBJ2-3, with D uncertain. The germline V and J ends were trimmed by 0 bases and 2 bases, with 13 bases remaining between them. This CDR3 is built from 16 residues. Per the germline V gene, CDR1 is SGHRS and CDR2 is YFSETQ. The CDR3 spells CASSLEGRSITDTQYF. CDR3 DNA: TGCGCCAGCAGCTTGGAAGGGCGCTCGATCACAGATACGCAGTATTTT.